This TCR beta chain emerged from a study of OX40 agonist ivuxolimab in advanced cancers. Study-level information: Prior checkpoint blockade (anti-PD-1, anti-PD-L1 or anti-CTLA-4) was permitted; approximately 40% had it. Study-level findings and limits: Averaged across samples, CD8+ T cells carried more expanded clones than CD4+ did.

CDR3 size: 15 residues. Per germline, CDR1 SGHVS and CDR2 FQNEAQ. Trimming took 0 bases from V and 4 from J, leaving 12 bases between them. TCRdb keeps only in-frame clones here, not all; method: immunoSEQ multiplex PCR. Here the sample spans 65,000 to 100,000 clones, about 85% being singletons. As regards this clone: What it binds is not known.

The cohort excluded patients with autoimmune disease history or systemic immunosuppression. The TCR originated in an adult with an advanced solid tumor such as melanoma, head and neck, liver or kidney cancer. The chain carries TRBV7-8 and TRBJ1-1, with a weak D call TRBD1 (5 bases). The sample in question was CD4+ or CD8+ T cells sorted from blood, obtained in a trial of the OX40 agonist ivuxolimab. The CDR3 region has the DNA TGTGCCAGCAGCTTAGCGCATGGGGGTGGCACTGAAGCTTTCTTT. This sequence encodes CASSLAHGGGTEAFF.